Each of the 5 T cell receptor beta chains below was sequenced from the same sample in a study of radiation and T cells in renal cell carcinoma. As to time point: baseline pretreatment blood. The sample's treatment: 15 Gy SBRT to primary tumor, nephrectomy 4 weeks later. Profiling relied on immunoSEQ multiplex PCR, and the TCRdb table lists in-frame clones only, not all of them. The profile covers some 150,000 clones, with less than 90% appearing a single time and under 30% taken by the ten largest. The sample here was blood, taken from a patient whose treatment included radiotherapy and nephrectomy. The receptors originated from a woman between 50 and 59 years old with renal cell carcinoma.

The V and J genes are TRBV4-3 and TRBJ2-3; a weak D match, TRBD1 (6 bases). CDR3 length: 14 amino acids. V was pared by 6 bases and J by 2 bases, with 12 bases between. CDR1 is LGHNA and CDR2 is YSLEER in the germline V gene. The CDR3 DNA reads as TGCGCCAGCAGACAGGGACCAGTCACAGATACGCAGTATTTT. This encodes CASRQGPVTDTQYF.

J is TRBJ2-2 and V is TRBV7-2, with D perhaps matching TRBD1 or TRBD2 (5 bases each). Trimming removed 5 bases at V and 6 bases at J, with 16 bases between. The CDR3 loop spans 15 amino acids. The V gene's germline CDR1 is SGHTA and CDR2 FQGNSA. CDR3: CASSPAVGVAGELFF. The CDR3 DNA sequence: TGTGCCAGCAGCCCGGCCGTGGGGGTTGCCGGGGAGCTGTTTTTT.

The chain recombines TRBV18 with TRBJ2-7, with TRBD2 identical over 10 bases. The V segment lost 0 bases and the J segment 6 bases; nucleotides outside the gene matches: 5. The CDR3 covers 15 residues. Germline lookup yields CDR1 KGHSH and CDR2 LQKENI. CDR3 residues: CASSPPVAGGLEQYF. The CDR3 DNA is TGTGCCAGCTCACCACCGGTAGCGGGGGGCCTCGAGCAGTACTTC.

The chain couples TRBV9 to TRBJ2-1; D gene uncertain. Trimming took 0 bases from V and 10 from J, leaving 5 bases between them. This CDR3 has 11 amino acids. The germline gives CDR1 SGDLS, CDR2 YYNGEE. The CDR3 region has the DNA TGTGCCAGCAGCGTAGAAGGGGAGCAGTTCTTC. This gives the protein CASSVEGEQFF. The full variable domain, its missing parts supplied by reference TRBV9 and TRBJ2-1, is DSGVTQTPKHLITATGQRVTLRCSPRSGDLSVYWYQQSLDQGLQFLIQYYNGEERAKGNILERFSAQQFPDLHSELNLSSLELGDSALYFCASSVEGEQFFGPGTRLTVL.

This clone has only one observation. The chain employs TRBV5-1 and TRBJ2-7; TRBD2 matches at 7 bases. The CDR3 totals 14 residues. Per germline, CDR1 SGHRS and CDR2 YFSETQ. J lost 4 bases, V lost 6 bases, and 10 bases had no gene match. The CDR3, as DNA: TGCGCCAGCAACAGTGGGACTATGTCTTACGAGCAGTACTTC. Its protein product is CASNSGTMSYEQYF.